This T cell receptor (beta chain) emerged from a study of T cell responses to AZD1222 COVID-19 vaccine. Findings and caveats of the study: Increased Spike-specific TCR breadth and depth were observed after two AZD1222 doses. The study reported that nearly half of spike-specific TCRs target unmutated variant regions. The peak T cell response came first, and repertoires were sampled only after it. CD4 TCRs covered the whole spike, strongest at regions 160-218 and 743-854.

Profiled with immunoSEQ multiplex PCR; TCRdb holds only in-frame clones, not every one. The sample lists about 40,000 clones; approximately 88% were seen once. Germline CDR1 reads GTSNPN; CDR2 reads SVGIG (reference sequence). The V segment lost 7 bases and the J segment 3 bases; nucleotides outside the gene matches: 6. The CDR3 totals 12 residues. With respect to this clone: Its target is not known.

The starting material was peripheral blood, obtained 28 days after the second AZD1222 dose. This TCR came from an adult who received the AZD1222 COVID-19 vaccine. The V gene is TRBV30, the J gene TRBJ2-7, with 7 bases identical to TRBD2. The CDR3 loop is CASRGRVYEQYF. CDR3 nucleotides: TGTGCCTCCCGGGGGAGGGTCTACGAGCAGTACTTC.